This T cell receptor (beta chain) was documented in a study of CD8 T cells in Susac syndrome (dated by TCRdb to about 2019). The study in broad terms: Among the Susac syndrome patients who were sequenced, clinically active disease was present in six and clinical remission was observed in fewer than 10. The clonality of the CD8+ T cell repertoire was compared across some eleven healthy donors, around 14 Susac syndrome patients and about 15 multiple sclerosis patients. At blood withdrawal, Susac syndrome patients were therapy-naive, treated with corticosteroids (with IVIg additionally given to some), or treated with IVIg alone. Whether CD8+ T cell activation and differentiation in Susac syndrome was antigen driven was tested using repertoire sequencing. Results the study describes overall, beyond this receptor: The study acknowledged that relatively few individuals were included in the TCR sequencing and HLA analysis. Looking at Susac-specific public clones, the researchers identified around 15 in the total CD8+ repertoire and about 5 in the CD8+ TEMRA repertoire. CD8+ repertoires in Susac syndrome showed clonal expansion, which was highest in CD8+ TEMRA cells and was greater in clinically active patients than in remitting patients.

Peripheral blood CD8+ and CD4+ T cells from healthy donors, Susac syndrome patients and multiple sclerosis patients were profiled by high-throughput TCR beta sequencing. Susac syndrome patients met recently defined diagnostic criteria for definite or probable disease. Bulk CD8+ and CD4+ T cells were purified by magnetic negative isolation, while CD8+ TEMRA cells were enriched using FACS. Blood was drawn into EDTA tubes, processed within 24 hours, and PBMCs were isolated by density gradient centrifugation. PBMCs destined for TCR sequencing were cryopreserved in liquid nitrogen and later thawed in a 37 °C water bath. A purity of at least 90% was achieved for sorted or isolated CD4+, CD8+ and CD8+ TEMRA cells. Spanning cysteine to phenylalanine, the CDR3 consists of 13 amino acids. Only CDR3 DNA remains: 39 bases, in frame from the first base. The germline V gene (reference sequence) sets CDR1 to GTSNPN and CDR2 to SVGIG. V gives up 0 bases and J gives up 6 bases, and the segment between their germline ends measures 8 bases.

RNA was extracted using the RNeasy kit, and about 0.45 to 1 ug of the RNA was reverse transcribed with random hexamers. The immunoSEQ multiplex PCR assay, which covers 54 Vbeta and 13 Jbeta segments, was used to amplify TCR beta CDR3 regions. Bias from PCR amplification was corrected by using a synthetic template baseline for primer optimization and for computational correction. The authors' pipeline ran thus. Only productive sequences were kept, with reads annotated to V, D and J genes according to IMGT and analyzed in immunoSEQ Analyzer. To calculate clonality, Shannon entropy was normalized by log2 of the number of productive unique sequences and then subtracted from one. Public and private clones were assessed among the 100 most prevalent clones of each patient and control. Clones were defined as Susac-specific when absent from the healthy and MS cohorts, from approximately 1,100 published viral clones and from other ImmuneACCESS disease sequences. Using fastp trimming at Q25 and MiXCR clonotype assembly, TCRdb reanalyzed the public sequencing data and kept in-frame beta chains. Merged by CDR3 protein, the rows form single entries marked with the most common genes and DNA. TCRdb's processing, not the authors', yielded these V and J calls. This sample gives roughly 190,000 distinct CDR3 sequences in total; around 95% of them show up just once. The ten largest make up around 0.16% of the sample.

Remarks on this clonotype: The antigen it recognizes is unknown. Base qualities are not provided; no much larger clone lies one nucleotide away.

The sequence links TRBV30 to TRBJ2-2; no D segment can be confidently identified. The source material was CD8+ T cells from PBMCs. The source of this sequence is a human donor with Susac syndrome. The CDR3 here reads CAWSVLGPGELFF. The DNA sequence follows: TGTGCCTGGAGTGTATTGGGTCCCGGGGAGCTGTTTTTT.